Each of the 8 T cell receptor beta chains below was sequenced from the same sample in a study of vaccination effects on CD4 cells after COVID-19. Profiling relied on immunoSEQ multiplex PCR, and the TCRdb table lists in-frame clones only, not all of them. The sample has about 52,000 clones, roughly 79% seen once; the top ten hold approximately 6%. The antigens these receptors bind are not known. With the ViraFEST assay, the study expanded antigen-specific CD4+ T cells using viral peptide pools, then sequenced them. Researchers isolated CD4+ T cells once ten to eleven days of culture had elapsed. Vaccinated recipients, who were negative for nucleocapsid antibodies, had no history of SARS-CoV-2 infection. The sequencing here drew on CD4+ T cells from PBMCs cultured with HCoV-OC43 spike peptides, taken before COVID-19 vaccination. The subset here: HCoV-OC43 spike overlapping peptide pool stimulation. These receptors came from a human donor who received a COVID-19 vaccine.

Only a few counts were recorded for this clone. V usage is TRBV6-5 and J usage is TRBJ1-5, with D possibly TRBD1 on 5 matching bases. There are 14 residues in the CDR3. V lost 0 bases to trimming and J lost 6 bases, with 9 bases between them. The germline V gene encodes CDR1 MNHEY and CDR2 SVGAGI. CDR3 nucleotide sequence: TGTGCCAGCAGTTACTCGGGGGTCGGTCAGCCCCAGCATTTT. It is translated as CASSYSGVGQPQHF.

The chain links TRBV27 to TRBJ1-2; no reliable D call. The germline V gene has CDR1 MNHEY and CDR2 SMNVEV (reference sequence). Trimming left V 2 bases short and J 3 bases short, with 19 bases between. The CDR3 is 17 residues long. DNA for the CDR3: TGTGCCAGCAGTTTAGTTACGAGCTCCAGGCCACACTATGGCTACACCTTC. Residues: CASSLVTSSRPHYGYTF.

The chain employs TRBV27 and TRBJ1-5; 9 bases agree with TRBD1. The CDR3 consists of 15 residues. With V trimmed by 2 bases and J by 7 bases, 6 bases remained unmatched. The V gene's germline CDR1 is MNHEY and CDR2 SMNVEV (reference sequence). CDR3 DNA sequence: TGTGCCAGCAGTTTAGGGGGACAGGGAGGCCAGCCCCAGCATTTT. The encoded protein is CASSLGGQGGQPQHF.

A few counts support this clone. J is TRBJ2-7 and V is TRBV11-3, with D possibly being TRBD1 (6 bases). Germline assignment: CDR1 SGHNT and CDR2 YENEEA. The CDR3 is made up of 8 amino acids. The CDR3 region has the DNA TGTGCCAGCAGGAGGGGGTGCGTC. This encodes CASRRGCV.

The V and J genes are TRBV5-1 and TRBJ2-3; maybe TRBD1 (5 bases). Germline V gives CDR1 SGHRS, CDR2 YFSETQ. V was cut by 4 bases and J by 2 bases, with 14 bases left in between. CDR3 length: 15 amino acids. The CDR3 nucleotides read TGCGCCAGCAGCCCGACAGATGTCCTCACAGATACGCAGTATTTT. Its translation is CASSPTDVLTDTQYF.

The gene calls are TRBV29-1 and TRBJ1-1, with TRBD1 matching 9 bases. Germline V CDR1 and CDR2: SQVTM, ANQGSEA. This CDR3 is built from 11 residues. The trim removed 7 bases at V and 8 bases at J, leaving 5 bases unmatched. CDR3 DNA: TGCAGCGCAGGGACAGGGCCCGAAGCTTTCTTT. This codes for CSAGTGPEAFF.

The chain combines TRBV3-1 (or the pseudogene TRBV3-2) with TRBJ1-1; 9 bases fit TRBD1. CDR1 is LGHDT, CDR2 YNNKEL, per germline (reference sequence). The CDR3 sequence is 20 residues long. The V gene end was trimmed by 0 bases and the J gene end by 1 base; junction bases not matched to a gene: 15. CDR3 residues: CASSQDARTGDRRSNTEAFF. DNA for the CDR3: TGTGCCAGCAGCCAAGATGCCCGGACAGGGGACAGAAGATCGAACACTGAAGCTTTCTTT.

The rearrangement uses TRBV6-6 and TRBJ1-1; 7 bases match TRBD1. CDR3 length: 20 amino acids. Per germline, CDR1 MNHNY and CDR2 SVGAGI (reference sequence). V trimming: 6 bases; J trimming: 0 bases; junction bases outside the gene matches: 22. The CDR3 bases are TGTGCCAGCAGCGCCGGACAGGAGCGTACAATTATTCTCATGAACACTGAAGCTTTCTTT. Translating gives CASSAGQERTIILMNTEAFF.